This T cell receptor (beta chain) was recovered during a study of technical replicates of blood from a handful of donors. This CDR3 comprises 21 residues. Per the germline V gene, CDR1 is SGHDN and CDR2 is FVKESK. The ends lost 1 base at V and 8 bases at J; junction bases unmatched: 20. The repertoire was sequenced with immunoSEQ multiplex PCR; TCRdb's copy has only in-frame clones and lacks some. The data show 100,000 or so clones, with roughly 94% seen just once and roughly 0.26% held by the top ten. The sample consisted of T cells isolated from PBMCs. The TCR comes from a human donor in good health. The chain uses TRBV14 and TRBJ1-6; 10 bases fit TRBD1. CDR3: CASSQVALTGGFRFSYSPLHF. The CDR3 DNA reads TGTGCCAGCAGCCAAGTGGCTTTGACAGGGGGCTTCAGGTTTTCTTATTCACCCCTCCACTTT. The full variable domain, in which reference TRBV14 and TRBJ1-6 provide the parts outside the CDR3, is EAGVTQFPSHSVIEKGQTVTLRCDPISGHDNLYWYRRVMGKEIKFLLHFVKESKQDESGMPNNRFLAERTGGTYSTLKVQPAELEDSGVYFCASSQVALTGGFRFSYSPLHFGNGTRLTVT.